The 13 T cell receptor beta chains reported below all come from one sample, sequenced in a study of shared clonotypes between healthy human individuals. Naive CD8 cells were CD45RO-negative, positively selected for CCR7, excluding terminally differentiated effector memory CD45RA+ cells. TCRdb's table, derived via immunoSEQ multiplex PCR, lists solely in-frame clones and lacks some. The table lists some 2.1 million clones, roughly 94% of them singletons. Specimen: naive CD8+ T cells sorted from blood. Receptors were obtained from a man younger than 35 in good health.

A note on this clone: The same CDR3 arises from other DNA sequences in this sample as well. The V call is TRBV19, the J call TRBJ1-2; D is perhaps TRBD1 (5 bases). V was pared by 5 bases and J by 4 bases, with 11 bases between. The CDR3 runs 13 residues. The germline gives CDR1 LNHDA, CDR2 SQIVND (reference sequence). CDR3 sequence: CASSPGLSYGYTF. The CDR3 bases are TGTGCCAGTAGTCCGGGACTCTCCTATGGCTACACCTTC.

This clone was picked up one time. CDR3 bases: TGCGCCAGCAGCCCCTGGAACCAAGCCAAAAACATTCAGTACTTC. Translation gives CASSPWNQAKNIQYF. The chain uses TRBV4-1 and TRBJ2-4; D is unclear. Germline V lookup: CDR1 MGHRA, CDR2 YSYEKL. The V and J ends lost 4 bases and 0 bases respectively, with 10 bases between them. CDR3 size: 15 residues.

The J gene is TRBJ1-5, the V gene TRBV7-2; 7 bases map to TRBD1. Germline values: CDR1 SGHTA, CDR2 FQGNSA. The CDR3 has 19 amino acids. The J segment lost 1 base and the V segment lost 1 base, leaving 13 bases of the junction unmatched. CDR3: CASSLVGTAGGRSNQPQHF. CDR3 DNA: TGTGCCAGCAGCTTAGTAGGTACGGCAGGGGGTCGGAGCAATCAGCCCCAGCATTTT.

This clone has more than one count but fewer than ten. The chain is built from TRBV13 and TRBJ2-7; 9 nucleotides align to TRBD2. With 0 bases clipped from V and 3 bases from J, the junction kept 0 bases outside the gene matches. CDR1 and CDR2 from the germline V gene are PRHDT and FYEKMQ (reference sequence). This CDR3 has 14 residues. The CDR3 nucleotides read TGTGCCAGCAGCTTAGGGACTAGCGGCTACGAGCAGTACTTC. Its translation is CASSLGTSGYEQYF.

This clone was counted a single time. The V call is TRBV11-3, the J call TRBJ2-3; D gene uncertain. Trimming left V 0 bases short and J 7 bases short, with 8 bases between. CDR1 SGHNT and CDR2 YENEEA come from the germline V gene. This CDR3 has 13 amino acids. The CDR3 bases are TGTGCCAGCAGCTTAGAGAATAGTCATACGCAGTATTTT. It is translated as CASSLENSHTQYF.

The chain combines TRBV6-1 with TRBJ1-5; D uncertain. Germline lookup yields CDR1 MNHNS and CDR2 SASEGT. This CDR3 has 14 residues. Trimming cost V 6 bases and J 4 bases, with 13 bases left between them. The CDR3 loop is CASRDRETNQPQHF. Here the CDR3 DNA reads TGTGCCAGCAGGGACCGGGAGACAAATCAGCCCCAGCATTTT.

This clone was seen just once. V is TRBV27 and J is TRBJ1-6, with D perhaps matching TRBD1 (5 bases). Germline assignment: CDR1 MNHEY and CDR2 SMNVEV (reference sequence). This CDR3 comprises 17 residues. The V end was cut by 6 bases, the J end by 0 bases, with 15 bases between. CDR3 amino acids: CASSPDDGASYNSPLHF. The CDR3, as DNA: TGTGCCAGCAGCCCTGATGATGGGGCCTCCTATAATTCACCCCTCCACTTT.

This clone was seen only once. The gene calls are TRBV27 and TRBJ2-7, with D tentatively TRBD1 or TRBD2 (6 bases each). V was pared by 3 bases and J by 3 bases, with 15 bases between. Germline loops: CDR1 MNHEY, CDR2 SMNVEV (reference sequence). The CDR3 covers 15 residues. CDR3 protein: CASSFVGGQSYEQYF. CDR3 DNA sequence: TGTGCCAGCAGTTTCGTCGGGGGCCAAAGCTACGAGCAGTACTTC.

This chain joins TRBV6-5 and TRBJ2-3; D may match TRBD1 or TRBD2 (5 bases each). The germline V gene has CDR1 MNHEY and CDR2 SVGAGI. V lost 6 bases, J lost 4 bases, and 14 bases lay in between. CDR3 length: 14 amino acids. CDR3 in DNA: TGTGCCAGCAGCACTTGGGGGAGCGCAGATACGCAGTATTTT. Residues: CASSTWGSADTQYF.

The chain carries TRBV27 and TRBJ2-1; D might be TRBD2 (7 bases). The CDR3 has 13 residues. V lost 4 bases, J lost 7 bases, and 11 bases lay in between. Germline V lookup: CDR1 MNHEY, CDR2 SMNVEV (reference sequence). CDR3: CASSWAGANEQFF. Written as DNA, the CDR3 is TGTGCCAGCAGTTGGGCGGGGGCGAATGAGCAGTTCTTC.

The chain is built from TRBV11-2 and TRBJ2-1, with 7 bases fitting TRBD2. Germline V lookup: CDR1 SGHAT, CDR2 FQNNGV. The ends lost 5 bases at V and 0 bases at J; junction bases unmatched: 7. The CDR3 spans 16 residues. CDR3 residues: CASSPSGGGSYNEQFF. The CDR3 DNA reads as TGTGCCAGCAGCCCTTCGGGCGGGGGCTCCTACAATGAGCAGTTCTTC.

This clone came up once. This sample also contains other DNA sequences that code for the same CDR3. This chain uses TRBV7-2 with TRBJ2-7, with 11 bases fitting TRBD1. Germline V gives CDR1 SGHTA, CDR2 FQGNSA. The CDR3 totals 15 residues. Trimming removed 3 bases from V and 1 base from J; junction bases left unmatched: 2. CDR3 DNA sequence: TGTGCCAGCAGCTTGGACAGGGGGCTGTCCTACGAGCAGTACTTC. This encodes CASSLDRGLSYEQYF. Variable domain in full (rest from reference TRBV7-2 and TRBJ2-7): GAGVSQSPSNKVTEKGKDVELRCDPISGHTALYWYRQSLGQGLEFLIYFQGNSAPDKSGLPSDRFSAERTGGSVSTLTIQRTQQEDSAVYLCASSLDRGLSYEQYFGPGTRLTVT.

The rearrangement links TRBV7-2 to TRBJ1-1, with D unclear. The CDR3 covers 12 residues. The germline V and J ends were trimmed by 2 bases and 10 bases, with 11 bases remaining between them. Germline V lookup: CDR1 SGHTA, CDR2 FQGNSA. CDR3 coding DNA: TGTGCCAGCAGCTTATCACCAATAGGAGCTTTCTTT. It translates to CASSLSPIGAFF.